This TCR beta chain comes out of a study of Graves' ophthalmopathy and Graves' hyperthyroidism. This clonotype is a singleton in its sample. At one end, the junction sequence differs from germline, possibly due to a read error. Per the germline V gene, CDR1 is MDHEN and CDR2 is SYDVKM. This CDR3 spans 16 amino acids. Investigators amplified TCR beta CDR3 regions from RNA transcripts. HTBI primers were employed in first-round RT-PCR, then a second-round multiplex PCR followed. TCRdb reprocessed the multiplex PCR reads via MiXCR and lists one record per CDR3 protein. The repertoire holds 620,000 or so distinct CDR3 sequences, with approximately 21% as singletons.

The sequence was collected from a woman aged 18-29 years with stable Graves' hyperthyroidism. Some clones in this sample may be carry-over from other donors' samples. Input material: peripheral blood. The chain uses TRBV28 and TRBJ2-7, with TRBD1 matching 7 bases. This CDR3 is CATSDWPTGSSYEQYF. CDR3 bases: TGTGCCACCAGTGATTGGCCGACAGGGAGCTCCTACGAGCAGTACTTC.